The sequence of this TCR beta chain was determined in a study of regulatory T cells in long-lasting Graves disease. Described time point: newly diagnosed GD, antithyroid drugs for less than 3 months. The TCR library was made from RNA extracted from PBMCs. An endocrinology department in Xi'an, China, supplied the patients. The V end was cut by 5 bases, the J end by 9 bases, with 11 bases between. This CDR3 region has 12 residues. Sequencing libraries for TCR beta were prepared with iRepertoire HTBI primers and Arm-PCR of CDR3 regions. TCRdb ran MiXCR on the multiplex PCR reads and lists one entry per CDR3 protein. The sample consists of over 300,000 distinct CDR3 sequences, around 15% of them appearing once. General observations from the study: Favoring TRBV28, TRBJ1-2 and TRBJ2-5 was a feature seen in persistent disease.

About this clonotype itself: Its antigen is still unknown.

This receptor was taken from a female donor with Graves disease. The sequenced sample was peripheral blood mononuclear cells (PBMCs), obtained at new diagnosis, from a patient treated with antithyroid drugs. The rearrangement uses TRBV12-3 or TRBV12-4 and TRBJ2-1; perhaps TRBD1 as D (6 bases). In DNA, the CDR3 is TGTGCCAGCAGTCGTACAGGGTTTGAGCAGTTCTTC. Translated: CASSRTGFEQFF.